Here is one T cell receptor (beta chain) with its context. The CDR3 extends over 14 amino acids. Trimming pared 6 bases from V and 6 bases from J, leaving 18 bases between. Per the germline V gene, CDR1 is LNHDA and CDR2 is SQIVND (reference sequence). Each sample had at least 6 million PBMCs isolated. Alongside a J-beta primer mix, a sample-barcoded 5' primer served in a second PCR lasting about 7 to 11 cycles. TCRdb reprocessed the 5' RACE reads with MiXCR, giving one entry per CDR3 protein. The data show 720,000 or so distinct CDR3 sequences, roughly 43% seen once. These data come from a study of blood T cells in healthy people across ages.

The chain recombines TRBV19 with TRBJ2-7; weak D call: TRBD2 (5 bases). The source is a man aged 80 or over in good health. The sample comprised blood. The CDR3 spells CASSPGSPAGEQYF. Written as DNA, the CDR3 is TGTGCCAGTAGCCCGGGCAGCCCCGCGGGCGAGCAGTACTTC.